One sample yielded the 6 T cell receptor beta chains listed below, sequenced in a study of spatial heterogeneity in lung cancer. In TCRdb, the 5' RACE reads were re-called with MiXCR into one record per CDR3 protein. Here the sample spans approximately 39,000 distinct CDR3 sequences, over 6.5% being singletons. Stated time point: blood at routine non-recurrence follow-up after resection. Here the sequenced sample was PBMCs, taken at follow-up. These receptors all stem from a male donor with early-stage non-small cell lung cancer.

The CDR3 spells CASSYGTGRSYEQYF. In nucleotides, the CDR3 is TGTGCCAGCAGTTACGGGACAGGACGCTCCTACGAGCAGTACTTC. The chain recombines TRBV6-5 with TRBJ2-7; TRBD1 matches at 8 bases. The CDR3 length is 15 residues. V lost 2 bases, J lost 0 bases, and 3 bases stayed unmatched. The germline CDR1 and CDR2 sequences are MNHEY and SVGAGI.

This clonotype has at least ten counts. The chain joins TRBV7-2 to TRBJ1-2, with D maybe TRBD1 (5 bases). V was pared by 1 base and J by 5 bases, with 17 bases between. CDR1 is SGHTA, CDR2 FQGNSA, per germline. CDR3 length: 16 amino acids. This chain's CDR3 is CASSLVGTASQYGYTF. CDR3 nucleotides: TGTGCCAGCAGCTTAGTCGGGACGGCCTCTCAGTATGGCTACACCTTC.

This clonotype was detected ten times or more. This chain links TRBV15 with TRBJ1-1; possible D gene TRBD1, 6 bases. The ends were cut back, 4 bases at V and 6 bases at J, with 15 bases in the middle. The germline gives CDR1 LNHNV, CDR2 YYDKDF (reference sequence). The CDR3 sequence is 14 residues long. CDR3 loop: CATSMYREAAEAFF. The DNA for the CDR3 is TGTGCCACCAGCATGTACAGGGAGGCGGCTGAAGCTTTCTTT.

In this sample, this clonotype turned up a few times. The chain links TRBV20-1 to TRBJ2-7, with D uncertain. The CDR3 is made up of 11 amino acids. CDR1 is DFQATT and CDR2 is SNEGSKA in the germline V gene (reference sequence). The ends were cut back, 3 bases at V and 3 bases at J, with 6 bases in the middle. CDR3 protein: CSASEDYEQYF. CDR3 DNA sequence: TGCAGTGCTAGTGAGGACTACGAGCAGTACTTC.

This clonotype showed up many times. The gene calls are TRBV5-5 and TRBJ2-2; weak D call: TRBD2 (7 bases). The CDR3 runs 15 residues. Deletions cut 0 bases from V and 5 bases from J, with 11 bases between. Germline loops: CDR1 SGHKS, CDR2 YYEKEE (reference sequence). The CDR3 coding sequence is TGTGCCAGCAGCTTGGCAGGGGAGGGGACCGGGGAGCTGTTTTTT. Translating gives CASSLAGEGTGELFF. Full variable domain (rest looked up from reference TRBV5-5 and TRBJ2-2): DAGVTQSPTHLIKTRGQQVTLRCSPISGHKSVSWYQQVLGQGPQFIFQYYEKEERGRGNFPDRFSARQFPNYSSELNVNALLLGDSALYLCASSLAGEGTGELFFGEGSRLTVL.

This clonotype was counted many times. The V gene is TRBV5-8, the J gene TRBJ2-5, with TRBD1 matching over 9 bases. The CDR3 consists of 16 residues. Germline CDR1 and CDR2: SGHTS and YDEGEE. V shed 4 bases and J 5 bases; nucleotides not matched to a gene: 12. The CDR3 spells CASSHFPGQGAETQYF. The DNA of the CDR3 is TGTGCCAGCAGCCACTTCCCGGGACAGGGTGCGGAGACCCAGTACTTC.